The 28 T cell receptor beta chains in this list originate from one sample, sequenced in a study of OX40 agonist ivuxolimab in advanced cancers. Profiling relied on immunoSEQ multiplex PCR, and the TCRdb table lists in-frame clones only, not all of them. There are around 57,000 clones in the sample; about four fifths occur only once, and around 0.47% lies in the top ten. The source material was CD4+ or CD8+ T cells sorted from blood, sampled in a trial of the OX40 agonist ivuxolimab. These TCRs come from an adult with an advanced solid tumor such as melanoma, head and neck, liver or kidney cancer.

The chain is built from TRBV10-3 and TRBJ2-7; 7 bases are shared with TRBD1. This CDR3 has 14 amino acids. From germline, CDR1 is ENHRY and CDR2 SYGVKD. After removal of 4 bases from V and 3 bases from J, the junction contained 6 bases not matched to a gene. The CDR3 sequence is CAISGKQGSYEQYF. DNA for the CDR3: TGTGCCATCAGTGGTAAACAGGGGAGCTACGAGCAGTACTTC.

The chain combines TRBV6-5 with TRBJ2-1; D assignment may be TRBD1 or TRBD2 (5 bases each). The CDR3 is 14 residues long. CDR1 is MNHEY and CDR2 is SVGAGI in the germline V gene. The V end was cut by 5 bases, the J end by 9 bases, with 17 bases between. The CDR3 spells CASSTNGAYGEQFF. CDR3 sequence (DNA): TGTGCCAGCAGTACGAACGGGGCCTATGGTGAGCAGTTCTTC.

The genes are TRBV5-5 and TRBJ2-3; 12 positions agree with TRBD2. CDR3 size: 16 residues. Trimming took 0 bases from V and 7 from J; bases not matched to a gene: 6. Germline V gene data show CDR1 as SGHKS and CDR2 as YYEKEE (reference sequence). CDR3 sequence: CASSLVPSGGEYTQYF. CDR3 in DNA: TGTGCCAGCAGCTTGGTGCCTAGCGGGGGGGAGTATACGCAGTATTTT. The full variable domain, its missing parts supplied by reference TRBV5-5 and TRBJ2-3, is DAGVTQSPTHLIKTRGQQVTLRCSPISGHKSVSWYQQVLGQGPQFIFQYYEKEERGRGNFPDRFSARQFPNYSSELNVNALLLGDSALYLCASSLVPSGGEYTQYFGPGTRLTVL.

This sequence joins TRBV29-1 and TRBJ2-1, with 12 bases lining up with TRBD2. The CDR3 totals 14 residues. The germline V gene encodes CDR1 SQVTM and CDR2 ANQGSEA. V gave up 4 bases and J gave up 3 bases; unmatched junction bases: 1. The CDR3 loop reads CSVVTSGSYNEQFF. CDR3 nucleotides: TGCAGCGTTGTGACTAGCGGGAGCTACAATGAGCAGTTCTTC.

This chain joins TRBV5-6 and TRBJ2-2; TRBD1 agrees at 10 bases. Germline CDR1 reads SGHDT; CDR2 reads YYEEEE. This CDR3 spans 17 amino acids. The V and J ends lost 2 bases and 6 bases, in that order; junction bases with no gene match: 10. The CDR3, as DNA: TGTGCCAGCAGCTTTTATGGGGACAGGGGTTCGGCCGGGGAGCTGTTTTTT. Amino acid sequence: CASSFYGDRGSAGELFF. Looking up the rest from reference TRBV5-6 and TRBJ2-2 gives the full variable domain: DAGVTQSPTHLIKTRGQQVTLRCSPKSGHDTVSWYQQALGQGPQFIFQYYEEEERQRGNFPDRFSGHQFPNYSSELNVNALLLGDSALYLCASSFYGDRGSAGELFFGEGSRLTVL.

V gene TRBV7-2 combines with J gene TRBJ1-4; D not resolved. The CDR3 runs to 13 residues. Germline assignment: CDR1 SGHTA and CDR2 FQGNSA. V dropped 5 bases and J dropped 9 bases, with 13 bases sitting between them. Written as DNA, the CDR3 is TGTGCCAGCAGCCCCGGTCCGGGTCAAAAACTGTTTTTT. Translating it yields CASSPGPGQKLFF. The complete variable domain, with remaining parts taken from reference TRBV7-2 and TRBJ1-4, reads GAGVSQSPSNKVTEKGKDVELRCDPISGHTALYWYRQSLGQGLEFLIYFQGNSAPDKSGLPSDRFSAERTGGSVSTLTIQRTQQEDSAVYLCASSPGPGQKLFFGSGTQLSVL.

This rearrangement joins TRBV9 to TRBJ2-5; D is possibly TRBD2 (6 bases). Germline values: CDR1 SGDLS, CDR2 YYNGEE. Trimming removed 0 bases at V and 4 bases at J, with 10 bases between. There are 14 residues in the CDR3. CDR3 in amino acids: CASSVGLAPETQYF. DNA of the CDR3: TGTGCCAGCAGCGTAGGGCTAGCGCCAGAGACCCAGTACTTC.

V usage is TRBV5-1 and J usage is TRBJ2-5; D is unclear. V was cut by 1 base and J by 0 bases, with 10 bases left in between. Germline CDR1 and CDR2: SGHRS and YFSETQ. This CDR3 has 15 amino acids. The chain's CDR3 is CASSLFAGYQETQYF. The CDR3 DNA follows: TGCGCCAGCAGCTTGTTTGCAGGCTACCAAGAGACCCAGTACTTC.

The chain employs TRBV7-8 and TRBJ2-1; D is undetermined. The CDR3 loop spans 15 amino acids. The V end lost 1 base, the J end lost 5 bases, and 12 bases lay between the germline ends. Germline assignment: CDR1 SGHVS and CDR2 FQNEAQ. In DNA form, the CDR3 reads TGTGCCAGCAGCTTAGTCCAGCGTTCCCACAATGAGCAGTTCTTC. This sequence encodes CASSLVQRSHNEQFF.

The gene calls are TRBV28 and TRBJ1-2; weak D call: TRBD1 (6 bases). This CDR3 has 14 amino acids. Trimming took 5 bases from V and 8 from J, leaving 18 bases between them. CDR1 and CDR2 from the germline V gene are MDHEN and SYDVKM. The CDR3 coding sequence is TGTGCCAGCAGTCGAGGGCAGGGGAATGGAGGCTACACCTTC. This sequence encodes CASSRGQGNGGYTF.

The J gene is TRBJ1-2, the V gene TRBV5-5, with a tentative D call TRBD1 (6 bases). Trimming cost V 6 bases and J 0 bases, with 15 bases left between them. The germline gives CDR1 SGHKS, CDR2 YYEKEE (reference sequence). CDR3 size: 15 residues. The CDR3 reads CASTPTDRTNYGYTF. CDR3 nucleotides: TGTGCCAGCACCCCAACGGACAGAACTAACTATGGCTACACCTTC.

Here the CDR3 reads CASSLDMNTEAFF. The CDR3 DNA reads as TGTGCCAGCAGCTTAGACATGAACACTGAAGCTTTCTTT. V and J are TRBV7-2 and TRBJ1-1; no clear D gene. This CDR3 is built from 13 residues. CDR1 is SGHTA, CDR2 FQGNSA, per germline. The V and J ends lost 1 base and 0 bases respectively, with 3 bases between them. Variable domain in full (rest from reference TRBV7-2 and TRBJ1-1): GAGVSQSPSNKVTEKGKDVELRCDPISGHTALYWYRQSLGQGLEFLIYFQGNSAPDKSGLPSDRFSAERTGGSVSTLTIQRTQQEDSAVYLCASSLDMNTEAFFGQGTRLTVV.

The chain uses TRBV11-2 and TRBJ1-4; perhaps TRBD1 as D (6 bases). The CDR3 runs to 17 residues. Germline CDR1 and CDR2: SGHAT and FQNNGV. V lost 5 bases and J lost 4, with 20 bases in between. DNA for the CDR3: TGTGCCAGCAGCCCCCTCCAAGGCGGACAGATTAATGAAAAACTGTTTTTT. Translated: CASSPLQGGQINEKLFF. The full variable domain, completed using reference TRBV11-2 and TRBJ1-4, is EAGVAQSPRYKIIEKRQSVAFWCNPISGHATLYWYQQILGQGPKLLIQFQNNGVVDDSQLPKDRFSAERLKGVDSTLKIQPAKLEDSAVYLCASSPLQGGQINEKLFFGSGTQLSVL.

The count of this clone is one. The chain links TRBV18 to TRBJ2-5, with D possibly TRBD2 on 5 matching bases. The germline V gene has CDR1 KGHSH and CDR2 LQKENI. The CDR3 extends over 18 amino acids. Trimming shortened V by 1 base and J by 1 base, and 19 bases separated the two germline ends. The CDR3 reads CASSPLPPSGRPQETQYF. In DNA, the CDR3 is TGTGCCAGCTCACCACTACCCCCCAGCGGAAGACCCCAAGAGACCCAGTACTTC.

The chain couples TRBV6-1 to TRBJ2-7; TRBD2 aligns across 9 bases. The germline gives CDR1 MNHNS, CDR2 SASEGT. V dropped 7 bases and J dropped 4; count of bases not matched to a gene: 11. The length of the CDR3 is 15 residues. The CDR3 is CASTRGLAGLYEQYF. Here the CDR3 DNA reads TGTGCCAGCACCCGGGGCCTAGCGGGGCTGTACGAGCAGTACTTC.

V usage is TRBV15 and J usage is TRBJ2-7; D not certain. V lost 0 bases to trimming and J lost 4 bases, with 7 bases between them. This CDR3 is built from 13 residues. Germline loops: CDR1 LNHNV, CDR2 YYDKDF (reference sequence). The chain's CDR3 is CATSREVGYEQYF. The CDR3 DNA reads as TGTGCCACCAGCAGAGAGGTAGGGTACGAGCAGTACTTC.

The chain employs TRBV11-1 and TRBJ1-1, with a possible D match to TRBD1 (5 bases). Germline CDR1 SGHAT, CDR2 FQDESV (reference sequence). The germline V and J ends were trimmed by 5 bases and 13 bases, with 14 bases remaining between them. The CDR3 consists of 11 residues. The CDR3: CASSRTGTVFF. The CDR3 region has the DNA TGTGCCAGCAGCCGAACCGGGACGGTTTTCTTT.

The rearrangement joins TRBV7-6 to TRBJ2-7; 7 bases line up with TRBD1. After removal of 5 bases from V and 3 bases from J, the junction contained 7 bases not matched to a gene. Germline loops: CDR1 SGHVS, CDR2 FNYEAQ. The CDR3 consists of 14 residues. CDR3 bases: TGTGCCAGCAGCCCCCGCCAGGGGGACTACGAGCAGTACTTC. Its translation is CASSPRQGDYEQYF.

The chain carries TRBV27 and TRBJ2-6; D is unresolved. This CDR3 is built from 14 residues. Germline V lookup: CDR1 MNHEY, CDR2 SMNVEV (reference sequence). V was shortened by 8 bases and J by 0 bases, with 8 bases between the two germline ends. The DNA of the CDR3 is TGTGCCAGCCGATCGGTCTCTGGGGCCAACGTCCTGACTTTC. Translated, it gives CASRSVSGANVLTF. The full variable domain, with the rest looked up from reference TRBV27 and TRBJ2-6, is EAQVTQNPRYLITVTGKKLTVTCSQNMNHEYMSWYRQDPGLGLRQIYYSMNVEVTDKGDVPEGYKVSRKEKRNFPLILESPSPNQTSLYFCASRSVSGANVLTFGAGSRLTVL.

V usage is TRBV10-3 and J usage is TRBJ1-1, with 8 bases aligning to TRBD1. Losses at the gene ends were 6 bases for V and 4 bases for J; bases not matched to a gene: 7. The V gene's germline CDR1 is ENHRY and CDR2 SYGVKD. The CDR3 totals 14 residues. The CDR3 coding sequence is TGTGCCATCAGACCGGACAGGGAGGGCACTGAAGCTTTCTTT. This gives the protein CAIRPDREGTEAFF.

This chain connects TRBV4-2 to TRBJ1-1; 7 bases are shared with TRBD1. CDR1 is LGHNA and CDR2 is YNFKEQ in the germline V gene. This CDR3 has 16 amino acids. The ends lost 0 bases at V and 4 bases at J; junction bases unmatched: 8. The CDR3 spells CASSQDGDRGSTEAFF. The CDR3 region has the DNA TGTGCCAGCAGCCAAGACGGGGACAGAGGCAGCACTGAAGCTTTCTTT.

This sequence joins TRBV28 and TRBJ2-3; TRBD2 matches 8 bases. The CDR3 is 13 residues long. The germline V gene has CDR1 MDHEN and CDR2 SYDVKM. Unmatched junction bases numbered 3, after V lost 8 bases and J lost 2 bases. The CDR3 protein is CASQLADTDTQYF. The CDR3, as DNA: TGTGCCAGCCAACTAGCGGACACAGATACGCAGTATTTT.

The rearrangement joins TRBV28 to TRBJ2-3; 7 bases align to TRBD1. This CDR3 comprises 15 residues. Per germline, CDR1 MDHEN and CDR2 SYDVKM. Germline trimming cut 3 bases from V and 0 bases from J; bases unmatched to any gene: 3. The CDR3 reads CASSFRQGSTDTQYF. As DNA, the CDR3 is TGTGCCAGCAGTTTCCGACAGGGCAGCACAGATACGCAGTATTTT.

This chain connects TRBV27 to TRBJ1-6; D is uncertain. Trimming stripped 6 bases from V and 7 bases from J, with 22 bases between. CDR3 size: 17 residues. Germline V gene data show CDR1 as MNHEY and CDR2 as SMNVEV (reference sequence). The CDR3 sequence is CASRDPPRGAVNSPLHF. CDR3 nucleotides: TGTGCCAGCAGGGACCCCCCGAGAGGAGCGGTGAATTCACCCCTCCACTTT.

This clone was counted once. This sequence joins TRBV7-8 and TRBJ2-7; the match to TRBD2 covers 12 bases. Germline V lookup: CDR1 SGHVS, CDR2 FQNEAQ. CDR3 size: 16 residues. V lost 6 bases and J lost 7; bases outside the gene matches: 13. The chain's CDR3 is CASRNIWTSGTSEQYF. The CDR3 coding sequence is TGTGCCAGCAGAAACATATGGACTAGCGGGACCTCGGAGCAGTACTTC.

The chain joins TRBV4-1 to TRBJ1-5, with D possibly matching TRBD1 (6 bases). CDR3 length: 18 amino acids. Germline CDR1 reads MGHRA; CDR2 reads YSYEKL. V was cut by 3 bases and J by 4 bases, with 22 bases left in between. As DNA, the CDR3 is TGCGCCAGCAGCCAGGGGGAACTTAGGGGGTTACCAAATCAGCCCCAGCATTTT. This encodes CASSQGELRGLPNQPQHF.

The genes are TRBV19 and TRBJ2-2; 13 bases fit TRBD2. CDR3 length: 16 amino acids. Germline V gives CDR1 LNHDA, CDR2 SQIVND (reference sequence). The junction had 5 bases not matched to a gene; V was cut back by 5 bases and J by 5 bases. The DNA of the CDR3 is TGTGCCAGTAGTCGACTAGCGGGAGGAAGAACCGGGGAGCTGTTTTTT. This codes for CASSRLAGGRTGELFF.

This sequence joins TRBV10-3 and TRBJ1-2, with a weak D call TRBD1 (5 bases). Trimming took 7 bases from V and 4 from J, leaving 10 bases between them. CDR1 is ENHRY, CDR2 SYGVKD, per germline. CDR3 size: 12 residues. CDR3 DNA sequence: TGTGCCATCAAAGGGGTTGCCTATGGCTACACCTTC. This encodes CAIKGVAYGYTF.